The sequence of this T cell receptor beta chain was determined in a study of early T cells in non-severe SARS-CoV-2 infection (dated by TCRdb to 2020 to 2023). Background on the whole study: Bulk RNA from unsorted whole blood was used for TCR sequencing, so alpha and beta chains could not be paired. Results the study describes overall, beyond this receptor: VDJdb matching was skewed toward anti-spike CD8 responses and likely underestimated virus-specific expansions, missing private and CD4 specificities.

This clonotype was seen a few times. Its antigen has not been determined. Base qualities are missing; no much larger clone stands one base away. The method behind the library was 5' RACE. Sequenced on a NextSeq 500. In the TCR library protocol, unique molecular identifiers were attached to individual cDNA molecules to correct for PCR bias and sequencing error. Sequencing covered both TCR alpha and beta chains, and within each sample the abundances of alpha and beta sequences were tightly co-correlated. In the paper's pipeline: V gene, J gene and CDR3 annotation of TCR sequences was performed with Decombinator V4. Expanded TCRs were defined as changing significantly between any two time points under a Poisson model with p below 0.0001. TCR abundances were normalised to the total number of TCRs sequenced per sample and were expressed as counts per million. MAIT TCRs were defined by TRAV1-2 paired with TRAJ12, TRAJ20 or TRAJ33, and iNKT TCRs by TRAV10 paired with TRAJ18. VDJdb, accessed on 1 November 2021, was searched for TCRs annotated for CMV, EBV and SARS-CoV-2, and TCRs annotated for more than one antigen were excluded. TCRdb reran the public reads through fastp at Q25 and MiXCR, keeping productive beta chains. Rows are combined by CDR3 protein, so each entry shows the most common genes and DNA. The V and J calls were determined by TCRdb, not by the authors. Within this sample are 85,000 to 100,000 distinct CDR3 sequences, with 8% to 13% of them counted one time only. The ten largest clones add up to approximately 4.7% of the sample.

From the germline V gene, CDR1 is SGHDN and CDR2 is FVKESK. Inclusive of the bounding cysteine and phenylalanine, the CDR3 is 16 residues long. CDR3 DNA is the only sequence kept; it has 48 bases, read in frame from the first base. The germline V and J ends show losses of 0 bases and 2 bases respectively, and no gene match explains 4 bases of the junction. A case-control design nested within a healthcare worker cohort in London, UK, was used, with weekly nasopharyngeal swab PCR tests and blood sampling performed. Healthcare workers were recruited during the week of the UK lockdown, between 23 and 31 March 2020, and followed weekly for up to about 16 weeks.

The specimen comprised whole blood, sampled at baseline. The source of this sequence is an adult who was a healthcare worker with PCR-confirmed SARS-CoV-2 infection or an uninfected control (not recorded which). The chain couples TRBV14 to TRBJ2-7, with 10 junctional bases fitting TRBD2. The encoded CDR3 is CASSQESLAGAYEQYF. The base sequence is TGTGCCAGCAGCCAAGAGTCCCTAGCGGGAGCCTACGAGCAGTACTTC.